The rows below give T cell receptor beta chains drawn from one sample of a study of cytomegalovirus exposure and HLA in healthy donors. TCRdb's table, derived via immunoSEQ multiplex PCR, lists solely in-frame clones and lacks some. Among some 150,000 clones, 80% to 90% were seen once, and the ten largest hold roughly 2.4%. The sample consisted of PBMCs. Every receptor here comes from a woman aged 18-29 years in good health and CMV-seronegative. Both conserved end residues are part of each CDR3. D genes are given only for firm matches. Size is omitted from some rows. Given values are once, few, many or a class for expanded clones.

clone_size j_call cdr3_length d_call v_call cdr3_aa cdr3_nt
few TRBJ1-1 15 NA TRBV19 CASSTVEVSVTEAFF TGTGCCAGTAGTACTGTGGAGGTCTCGGTCACTGAAGCTTTCTTT
NA TRBJ1-3 13 NA TRBV5-1 CASSGTFGNTIYF TGCGCCAGCAGCGGGACATTTGGAAACACCATATATTTT
NA TRBJ1-5 14 TRBD1 TRBV18 CASSQGAGDQPQHF TGTGCCAGCTCACAGGGGGCAGGGGATCAGCCCCAGCATTTT
NA TRBJ2-7 13 TRBD1 TRBV19 CASKRQGSHEQYF TGTGCCAGTAAAAGACAGGGGAGCCACGAGCAGTACTTC
NA TRBJ1-6 15 TRBD1 TRBV28 CASRGGQGGNSPLHF TGTGCCAGCAGAGGTGGACAGGGCGGCAATTCACCCCTCCACTTT
once TRBJ1-6 14 NA TRBV2 CASSPTVSNSPLHF TGTGCCAGCAGCCCCACAGTCTCAAATTCACCCCTCCACTTT
NA TRBJ1-2 13 NA TRBV9 CASSAGANYGYTF TGTGCCAGCAGCGCCGGAGCTAACTATGGCTACACCTTC
NA TRBJ2-7 15 TRBD2 TRBV28 CASSFPRREGYEQYF TGTGCCAGCAGCTTCCCCCGGCGGGAGGGTTACGAGCAGTACTTC
NA TRBJ2-1 18 TRBD2 TRBV27 CASSLLGSGGAVYNEQFF TGTGCCAGCAGTTTACTCGGAAGCGGGGGGGCGGTCTACAATGAGCAGTTCTTC
NA TRBJ1-6 15 NA TRBV2 CASNPPGARDSPLHF TGTGCCAGCAACCCCCCAGGGGCCAGGGATTCACCCCTCCACTTT
once TRBJ2-5 18 TRBD2 TRBV12-5 CASGSRAGGPVFSETQYF TGTGCTAGTGGTTCAAGGGCGGGGGGGCCTGTATTTTCAGAGACCCAGTACTTC
NA TRBJ1-2 14 TRBD1 TRBV11-2 CASSPGQVLGGYTF TGTGCCAGCAGCCCCGGACAGGTGCTAGGGGGCTACACCTTC
NA TRBJ2-7 16 TRBD2 TRBV4-2 CASSNLTSGGAHEQYF TGTGCCAGCAGCAACCTGACTAGCGGGGGGGCCCACGAGCAGTACTTC
medium-sized TRBJ2-7 17 TRBD2 TRBV7-9 CAIPTPGLAGGTYEQYF TGTGCCATTCCAACCCCGGGACTAGCGGGGGGGACCTACGAGCAGTACTTC